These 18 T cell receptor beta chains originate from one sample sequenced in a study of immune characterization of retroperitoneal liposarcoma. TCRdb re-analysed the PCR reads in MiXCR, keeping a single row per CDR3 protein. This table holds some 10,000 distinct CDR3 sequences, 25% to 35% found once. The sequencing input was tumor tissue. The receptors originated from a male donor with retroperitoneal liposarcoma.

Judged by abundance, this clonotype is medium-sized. The CDR3 DNA follows: TGTGCCAGCAGCTCACCGACTTTCGACTTTTACAATGAGCAGTTCTTC. This codes for CASSSPTFDFYNEQFF. The chain couples TRBV7-6 to TRBJ2-1; no clear D gene. The CDR3 covers 16 residues. V dropped 4 bases and J dropped 4 bases, with 17 bases sitting between them. Germline lookup yields CDR1 SGHVS and CDR2 FNYEAQ.

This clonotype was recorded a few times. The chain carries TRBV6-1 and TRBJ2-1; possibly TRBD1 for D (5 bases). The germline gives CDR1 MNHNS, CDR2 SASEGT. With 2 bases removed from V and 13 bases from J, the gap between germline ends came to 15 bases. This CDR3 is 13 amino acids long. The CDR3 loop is CASSETRAETQFF. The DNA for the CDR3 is TGTGCCAGCAGTGAAACCAGGGCGGAGACCCAGTTCTTC.

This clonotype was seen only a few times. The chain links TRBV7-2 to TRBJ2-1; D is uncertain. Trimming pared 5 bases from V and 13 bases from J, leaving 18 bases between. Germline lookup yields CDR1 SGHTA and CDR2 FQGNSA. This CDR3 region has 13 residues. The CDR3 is CASSLGSVETQFF. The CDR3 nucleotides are TGTGCCAGCAGCCTGGGGTCGGTTGAGACCCAGTTCTTC.

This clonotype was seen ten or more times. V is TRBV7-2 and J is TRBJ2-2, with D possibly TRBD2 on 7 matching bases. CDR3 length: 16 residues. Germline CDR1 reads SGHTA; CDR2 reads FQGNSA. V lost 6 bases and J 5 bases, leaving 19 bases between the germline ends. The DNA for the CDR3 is TGTGCCAGCAGGAGTCCGCGGGGGCGCAGTACCGGGGAGCTGTTTTTT. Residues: CASRSPRGRSTGELFF.

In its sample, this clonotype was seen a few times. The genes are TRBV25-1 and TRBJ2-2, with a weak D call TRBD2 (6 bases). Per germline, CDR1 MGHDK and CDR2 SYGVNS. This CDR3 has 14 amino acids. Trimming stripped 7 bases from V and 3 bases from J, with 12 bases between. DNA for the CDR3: TGTGCCAGCACTAGAGCGGGTCACACCGGGGAGCTGTTTTTT. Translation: CASTRAGHTGELFF.

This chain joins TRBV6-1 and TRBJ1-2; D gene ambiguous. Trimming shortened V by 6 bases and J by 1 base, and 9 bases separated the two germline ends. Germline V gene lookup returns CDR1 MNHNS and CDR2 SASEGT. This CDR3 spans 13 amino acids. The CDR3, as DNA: TGTGCCAGCAGCCTTGACCGTAACTATGGCTACACCTTC. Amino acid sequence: CASSLDRNYGYTF.

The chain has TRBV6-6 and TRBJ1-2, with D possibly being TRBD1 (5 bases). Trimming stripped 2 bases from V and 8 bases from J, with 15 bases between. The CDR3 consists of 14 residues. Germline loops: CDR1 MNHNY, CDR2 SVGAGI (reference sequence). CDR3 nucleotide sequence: TGTGCCAGCAGTTACAACTCCGGGGCCGGGGGCTACACCTTC. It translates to CASSYNSGAGGYTF.

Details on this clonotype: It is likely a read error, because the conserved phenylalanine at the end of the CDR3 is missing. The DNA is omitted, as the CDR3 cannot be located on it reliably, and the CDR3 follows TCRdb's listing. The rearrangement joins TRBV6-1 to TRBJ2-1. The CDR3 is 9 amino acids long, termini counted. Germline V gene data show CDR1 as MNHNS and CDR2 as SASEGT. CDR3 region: CASSEYYSP.

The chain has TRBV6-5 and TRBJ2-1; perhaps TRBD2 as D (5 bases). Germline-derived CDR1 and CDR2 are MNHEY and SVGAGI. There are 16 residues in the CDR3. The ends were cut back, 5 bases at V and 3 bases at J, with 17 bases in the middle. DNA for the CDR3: TGTGCCAGCAGTCTATTAGTAGCGAGCCTCTACAATGAGCAGTTCTTC. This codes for CASSLLVASLYNEQFF.

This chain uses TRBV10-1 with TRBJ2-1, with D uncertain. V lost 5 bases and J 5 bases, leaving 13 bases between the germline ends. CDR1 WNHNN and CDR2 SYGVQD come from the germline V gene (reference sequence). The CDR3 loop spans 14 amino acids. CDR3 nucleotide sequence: TGCGCCAGCAGTTTGGGCAGCCAAGACAATGAGCAGTTCTTC. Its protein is CASSLGSQDNEQFF.

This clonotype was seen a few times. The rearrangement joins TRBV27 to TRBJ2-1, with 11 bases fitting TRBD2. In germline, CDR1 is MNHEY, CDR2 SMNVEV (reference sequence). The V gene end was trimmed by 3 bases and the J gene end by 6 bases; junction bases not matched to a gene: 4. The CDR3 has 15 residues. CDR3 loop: CASSFPGTSGNEQFF. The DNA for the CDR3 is TGTGCCAGCAGTTTCCCCGGGACTAGCGGCAATGAGCAGTTCTTC.

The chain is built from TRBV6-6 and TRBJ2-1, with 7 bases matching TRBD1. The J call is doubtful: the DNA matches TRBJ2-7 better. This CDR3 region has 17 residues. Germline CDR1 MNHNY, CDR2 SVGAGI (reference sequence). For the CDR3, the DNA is TGTGCCAGCAGTTACTCGGGGGAGAGGGGGCTCCCCCATGAGCAGTACTTC. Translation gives CASSYSGERGLPHEQYF.

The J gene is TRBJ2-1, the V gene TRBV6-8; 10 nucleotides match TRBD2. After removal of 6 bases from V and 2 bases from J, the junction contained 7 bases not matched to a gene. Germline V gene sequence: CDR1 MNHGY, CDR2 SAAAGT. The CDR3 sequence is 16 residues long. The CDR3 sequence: CASSPSSGRAYNEQFF. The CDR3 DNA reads TGTGCCAGCAGCCCATCTAGCGGGAGAGCCTACAATGAGCAGTTCTTC.

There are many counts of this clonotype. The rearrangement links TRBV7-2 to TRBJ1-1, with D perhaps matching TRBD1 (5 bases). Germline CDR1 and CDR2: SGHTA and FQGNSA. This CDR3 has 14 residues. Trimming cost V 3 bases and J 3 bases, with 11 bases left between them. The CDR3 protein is CASSFRGEYTEAFF. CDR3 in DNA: TGTGCCAGCAGCTTCCGGGGGGAATACACTGAAGCTTTCTTT.

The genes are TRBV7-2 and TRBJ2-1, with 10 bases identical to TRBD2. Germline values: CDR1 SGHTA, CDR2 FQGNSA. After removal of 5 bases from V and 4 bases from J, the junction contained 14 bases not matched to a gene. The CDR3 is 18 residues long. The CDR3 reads CASSPRPSLAGAYNEQFF. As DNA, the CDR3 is TGTGCCAGCAGCCCACGCCCCTCGCTAGCGGGAGCTTACAATGAGCAGTTCTTC.

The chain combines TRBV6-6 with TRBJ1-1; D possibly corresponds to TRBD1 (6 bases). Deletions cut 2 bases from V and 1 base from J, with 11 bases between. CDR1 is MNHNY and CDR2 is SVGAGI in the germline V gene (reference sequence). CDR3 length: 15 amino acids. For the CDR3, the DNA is TGTGCCAGCAGTTACGATAGGGGGTCGAACACTGAAGCTTTCTTT. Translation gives CASSYDRGSNTEAFF.

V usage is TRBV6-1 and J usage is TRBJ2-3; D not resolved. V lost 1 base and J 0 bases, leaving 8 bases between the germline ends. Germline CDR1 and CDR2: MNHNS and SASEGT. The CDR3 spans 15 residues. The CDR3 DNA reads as TGTGCCAGCAGTGAAGAAGATGGGAGCACAGATACGCAGTATTTT. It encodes CASSEEDGSTDTQYF.

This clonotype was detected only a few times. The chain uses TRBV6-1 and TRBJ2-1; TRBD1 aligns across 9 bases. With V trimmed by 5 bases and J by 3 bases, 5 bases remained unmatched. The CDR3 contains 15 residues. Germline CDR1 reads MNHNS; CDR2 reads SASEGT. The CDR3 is CASSTRQGGYNEQFF. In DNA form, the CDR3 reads TGTGCCAGCAGTACTCGACAGGGGGGCTACAATGAGCAGTTCTTC.